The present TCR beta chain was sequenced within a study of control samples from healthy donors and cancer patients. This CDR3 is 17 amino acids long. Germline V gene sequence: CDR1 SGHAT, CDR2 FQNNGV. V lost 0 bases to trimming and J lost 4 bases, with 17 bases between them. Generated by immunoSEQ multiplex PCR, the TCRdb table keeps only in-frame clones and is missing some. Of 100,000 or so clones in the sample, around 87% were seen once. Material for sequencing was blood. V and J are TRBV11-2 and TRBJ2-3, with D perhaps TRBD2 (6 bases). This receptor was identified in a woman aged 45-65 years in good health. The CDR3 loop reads CASSLDLRGSPSDTQYF. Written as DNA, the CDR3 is TGTGCCAGCAGCTTAGATCTCCGGGGGAGCCCCTCAGATACGCAGTATTTT.